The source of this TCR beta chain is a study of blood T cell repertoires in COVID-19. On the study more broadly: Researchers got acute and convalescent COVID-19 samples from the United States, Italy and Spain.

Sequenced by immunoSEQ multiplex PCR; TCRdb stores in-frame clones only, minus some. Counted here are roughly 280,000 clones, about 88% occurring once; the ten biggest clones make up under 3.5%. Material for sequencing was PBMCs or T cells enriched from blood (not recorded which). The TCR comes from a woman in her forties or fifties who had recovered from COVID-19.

The CDR3 DNA follows: TGTGCCAGCAGCCGACAGGGAGGAGAGACCCAGTACTTC. This sequence encodes CASSRQGGETQYF. The chain employs TRBV7-3 and TRBJ2-5; D might be TRBD1 (7 bases). This CDR3 is built from 13 residues. The V end lost 5 bases, the J end lost 4 bases, and 11 bases lay between the germline ends. Germline V gene sequence: CDR1 SGHTA, CDR2 FQGTGA.